This TCR beta chain was identified in a study of cytomegalovirus exposure and HLA in healthy donors. Overall study results and limits: Some public TCRs appeared in many individuals, while most sequences were rare.

60 Vbeta and 13 Jbeta primers were used in PCR. The data were produced by immunoSEQ multiplex PCR, yet TCRdb's version contains in-frame clones alone and is incomplete. Here the sample spans 150,000 to 200,000 clones, 82% being singletons. With regard to this clone: Antigen specificity is unknown.

V shed 0 bases and J 7 bases; nucleotides not matched to a gene: 8. CDR3 length: 15 amino acids. From germline, CDR1 is SGHTA and CDR2 FQGNSA. Sequencing input: PBMCs. This chain links TRBV7-2 with TRBJ1-1, with 7 positions matching TRBD1. The TCR comes from a woman in her 50s in good health and CMV-seropositive. This CDR3 is CASSLAGDRADEAFF. The CDR3 DNA reads TGTGCCAGCAGCTTAGCGGGAGACAGGGCGGATGAAGCTTTCTTT.